In its sample, the clone carrying this T cell receptor beta chain ranks as medium-sized. The antigen is unknown. This sample was taken from a study of long-term antiretroviral therapy in people with HIV. Notes on the study in general: Clones that had undergone expansion before ART dominated the repertoire at all time points.

CDR3 length: 11 amino acids. Germline loops: CDR1 SGHAT, CDR2 FQNNGV. Trimming left V 3 bases short and J 5 bases short, with 5 bases between. The assay used was immunoSEQ (version v3.0), run at survey level. Assay: immunoSEQ multiplex PCR; the TCRdb copy retains only in-frame clones and omits some. The data contain about 27,000 clones, roughly 82% of them singletons. Sequenced material: unsorted PBMCs, taken 0.8 years before starting antiretroviral therapy. V and J are TRBV11-2 and TRBJ2-7; no clear D. The receptor's source is a man between 18 and 29 years old with HIV. CDR3 amino acids: CASSFTNEQYF. For the CDR3, the DNA is TGTGCCAGCAGCTTTACGAACGAGCAGTACTTC.